This T cell receptor (beta chain) was identified during a study of T-cell reconstitution after alpha-beta-depleted transplantation in children. About this clonotype: Its target is unknown.

TCRbeta library construction was performed incorporating unique molecular identifiers. TCRdb reanalysed the PCR reads using MiXCR and keeps one entry per CDR3 protein. The repertoire consists of fewer than 750,000 distinct CDR3 sequences, with around 23% occurring once and the leading ten covering roughly 14%. Study findings and constraints: T-cell counts and diversity at one year following transplant were attributed mainly to newly produced T cells.

The CDR3 runs to 15 residues. The junction had 6 bases not matched to a gene; V was cut back by 3 bases and J by 4 bases. The input for sequencing was PBMCs, mostly from graft donor cells, taken 360 days after TCRalphabeta/CD19-depleted stem cell transplant. The sequence was collected from a boy less than two years old who had a stem cell transplant for acute myeloid leukemia, so the T cells may come from the graft donor. The rearrangement links TRBV7-1 to TRBJ2-3; TRBD1 aligns across 8 bases. TRBV7-1 belongs to the ORF category, with a function that is uncertain. DNA of the CDR3: TGTGCCAGCAGCTCGCGACAGGGGTTGTCAGATACGCAGTATTTT. Its translation is CASSSRQGLSDTQYF.